The next 2 T cell receptor beta chains were all read from a single sample in a study of blood T cells in healthy people across ages. Sample-barcoded 5' priming and a J-beta primer mix drove a second PCR of roughly 7 to 11 cycles. Via MiXCR, TCRdb re-called the 5' RACE reads, giving one row per CDR3 protein. Here the sample spans 1.5 million to 2 million distinct CDR3 sequences, roughly 28% being singletons. Sequencing was done on a sample of blood. The receptors shown here come from a woman aged 25 to 45 in good health.

This clonotype came up a few times. As DNA, the CDR3 is TGTGCCAGCCTACTATCGGATACGCAGTATTTT. This sequence encodes CASLLSDTQYF. J is TRBJ2-3 and V is TRBV2, with unresolved D. The CDR3 consists of 11 residues. The germline V gene has CDR1 SNHLY and CDR2 FYNNEI. V was trimmed by 8 bases and J by 6 bases, leaving 9 bases between them.

The rearrangement uses TRBV7-9 and TRBJ1-1; the match to TRBD1 covers 11 bases. The J segment lost 5 bases and the V segment lost 5 bases, leaving 4 bases of the junction unmatched. The CDR3 spans 14 residues. Germline loops: CDR1 SEHNR, CDR2 FQNEAQ (reference sequence). In nucleotides, the CDR3 is TGTGCCAGCAGCGCTTGGGACAGGGGGACTGAAGCTTTCTTT. This translates into CASSAWDRGTEAFF. Full variable domain (missing parts from reference TRBV7-9 and TRBJ1-1): DTGVSQNPRHKITKRGQNVTFRCDPISEHNRLYWYRQTLGQGPEFLTYFQNEAQLEKSRLLSDRFSAERPKGSFSTLEIQRTEQGDSAMYLCASSAWDRGTEAFFGQGTRLTVV.